This T cell receptor beta chain was sequenced in a study of patients and donors after allogeneic stem cell transplantation. V was clipped by 4 bases and J by 8 bases; unmatched bases: 12. The CDR3 spans 15 residues. CDR1 is SGHRS and CDR2 is YFSETQ in the germline V gene. TCRdb passed the RT-PCR reads through MiXCR, listing each CDR3 protein once. The table records around 170,000 distinct CDR3 sequences, roughly 22% of them present only once. The receptor's source is a human donor who was either an allogeneic HSCT recipient or a stem cell or donor lymphocyte infusion donor (not recorded which). It is not recorded whose cells these are; they may come from a transplant donor. The sequenced sample consisted of blood, either unsorted or a sorted T cell fraction (not recorded which). The chain recombines TRBV5-1 with TRBJ2-1; 7 bases match TRBD1. CDR3 residues: CASSATRQGGHEQFF. CDR3 sequence (DNA): TGCGCCAGCAGCGCAACGAGACAGGGTGGCCATGAGCAGTTCTTC.